One and the same sample provided the 30 T cell receptor beta chains below, sequenced in a study of vaccination and CD4 T cells after COVID-19. Treatment in this sample: 10-day PBMC culture with coronavirus spike peptide pools or control peptides (ViraFEST assay). Their target antigens are unknown. The Oncomine TCR Beta short-read assay generated sequence data from the DNA of cultured CD4+ T cells. In TCRdb, the PCR reads were re-called with MiXCR into one record per CDR3 protein. The sample includes 10,000 to 15,000 distinct CDR3 sequences, 36% of them seen just once. The sequenced sample consisted of cultured CD4+ T cells from blood. The receptor set was obtained from a human donor with COVID-19.

This clonotype was seen a handful of times. This rearrangement joins TRBV6-2 or TRBV6-3 to TRBJ2-5; TRBD2 agrees at 9 bases. Germline V gene sequence: CDR1 MNHEY, CDR2 SVGEGT. The CDR3 is 15 amino acids. With V trimmed by 5 bases and J by 5 bases, 9 bases remained unmatched. CDR3 nucleotide sequence: TGTGCCAGCAGTCCTGGGTTGCGGGGGGGTGAGACCCAGTACTTC. The encoded protein is CASSPGLRGGETQYF.

This sequence joins TRBV19 and TRBJ1-5; D might be TRBD1 (5 bases). The CDR3 has 17 amino acids. V lost 10 bases and J 2 bases, leaving 24 bases between the germline ends. The germline V gene has CDR1 LNHDA and CDR2 SQIVND (reference sequence). The CDR3 DNA reads as TGTGCCACCTCTGGGTTTGGGTCTAAAGGGGGCAATCAGCCCCAGCATTTT. It translates to CATSGFGSKGGNQPQHF.

This clonotype was observed a handful of times. The V call is TRBV7-2, the J call TRBJ2-3, with TRBD2 matching over 10 bases. Germline CDR1 reads SGHTA; CDR2 reads FQGNSA. The CDR3 extends over 14 amino acids. The V and J ends lost 5 bases and 5 bases, in that order; junction bases with no gene match: 4. The CDR3 sequence: CASSASSGGDTQYF. The CDR3 DNA follows: TGTGCCAGCAGCGCCTCTAGCGGGGGAGATACGCAGTATTTT.

In DNA, the CDR3 is TGTGCCAGCAGCCCTGACTCGGGCACGCAGTATTTT. Residues: CASSPDSGTQYF. The chain couples TRBV7-9 to TRBJ2-3; D gene uncertain. Germline CDR1 and CDR2: SEHNR and FQNEAQ (reference sequence). V was trimmed by 5 bases and J by 9 bases, leaving 12 bases between them. The CDR3 is 12 residues long.

The J gene is TRBJ2-5, the V gene TRBV11-2; TRBD1 matches at 7 bases. Per the germline V gene, CDR1 is SGHAT and CDR2 is FQNNGV. CDR3 length: 15 residues. The V gene end was trimmed by 1 base and the J gene end by 3 bases; junction bases not matched to a gene: 5. The DNA of the CDR3 is TGTGCCAGCAGCTTAGGGGGCAGGGGGAAAGAGACCCAGTACTTC. Residues: CASSLGGRGKETQYF.

This clonotype came up a few times. The chain carries TRBV7-8 and TRBJ1-6; D call uncertain. This CDR3 comprises 13 residues. The V end lost 1 base, the J end lost 7 bases, and 5 bases lay between the germline ends. Per the germline V gene, CDR1 is SGHVS and CDR2 is FQNEAQ. DNA of the CDR3: TGTGCCAGCAGCTTAGGTGGGAATTCACCCCTCCACTTT. It is translated as CASSLGGNSPLHF.

This chain connects TRBV6-2 or TRBV6-3 to TRBJ2-5; TRBD2 might be the D (5 bases). CDR3 size: 13 residues. The V end was cut by 7 bases, the J end by 3 bases, with 12 bases between. The germline gives CDR1 MNHEY, CDR2 SVGEGT. The CDR3 DNA follows: TGTGCCAGCAAGGAGGACGGTGAAGAGACCCAGTACTTC. Residues: CASKEDGEETQYF.

This sequence joins TRBV25-1 and TRBJ2-7, with D possibly TRBD1 on 7 matching bases. Trimming took off 1 base at V and 4 bases at J, with 20 bases between the two ends. The CDR3 runs to 17 residues. Germline V CDR1 and CDR2: MGHDK, SYGVNS. The CDR3 loop is CASSESGGGQAPYEQYF. The CDR3 DNA sequence: TGTGCCAGCAGTGAATCCGGGGGTGGACAGGCCCCATACGAGCAGTACTTC.

The chain has TRBV10-1 and TRBJ1-1, with D unresolved. Germline V gene sequence: CDR1 WNHNN, CDR2 SYGVQD (reference sequence). With 0 bases removed from V and 1 base from J, the gap between germline ends came to 15 bases. This CDR3 is built from 17 residues. CDR3 amino acids: CASSESVDGRKNTEAFF. In DNA form, the CDR3 reads TGCGCCAGCAGTGAGTCGGTAGACGGAAGAAAGAACACTGAAGCTTTCTTT.

The chain has TRBV7-2 and TRBJ1-1; possible D gene TRBD1, 5 bases. Germline CDR1 reads SGHTA; CDR2 reads FQGNSA. V lost 1 base to trimming and J lost 2 bases, with 14 bases between them. The CDR3 covers 16 residues. The CDR3: CASSLGGGRANTEAFF. The CDR3 region has the DNA TGTGCCAGCAGCTTAGGTGGGGGTAGGGCAAACACTGAAGCTTTCTTT.

V is TRBV15 and J is TRBJ1-3; tentative D call: TRBD1 (6 bases). Germline V CDR1 and CDR2: LNHNV, YYDKDF (reference sequence). This CDR3 comprises 18 residues. Deletions cut 1 base from V and 0 bases from J, with 16 bases between. CDR3 region: CATSRGRQAGDSGNTIYF. Written as DNA, the CDR3 is TGTGCCACCAGCAGAGGTAGACAGGCGGGGGACTCTGGAAACACCATATATTTT.

As concerns this clonotype: One end of the junction fails to match germline, which may point to a read error. The V gene is TRBV12-3 or TRBV12-4, the J gene TRBJ1-4, with D perhaps TRBD1 (5 bases). The CDR3 spans 12 residues. The CDR3 spells CANSSKGTVLFF. CDR3 nucleotides: TGTGCCAACAGTTCCAAAGGGACTGTGCTGTTTTTT.

This clonotype was detected a few times. CDR3 DNA: TGTGCCAGTACCGGGGGACAGGGGGCAAAAGAAGCTTTCTTT. Translation gives CASTGGQGAKEAFF. The V gene is TRBV19, the J gene TRBJ1-1; 12 bases match TRBD1. This CDR3 comprises 14 residues. Trimming took 7 bases from V and 8 from J; bases not matched to a gene: 8. The germline V gene encodes CDR1 LNHDA and CDR2 SQIVND (reference sequence). The whole variable domain, filled in from reference TRBV19 and TRBJ1-1, reads DGGITQSPKYLFRKEGQNVTLSCEQNLNHDAMYWYRQDPGQGLRLIYYSQIVNDFQKGDIAEGYSVSREKKESFPLTVTSAQKNPTAFYLCASTGGQGAKEAFFGQGTRLTVV.

In its sample, this clonotype was seen a few times. The chain carries TRBV7-3 and TRBJ2-7; 10 nucleotides match TRBD2. The CDR3 spans 15 residues. Germline V gene lookup returns CDR1 SGHTA and CDR2 FQGTGA. V gave up 5 bases and J gave up 2 bases; unmatched junction bases: 6. CDR3 sequence (DNA): TGTGCCAGCAGCAAACTAGCGGGGACAACCTACGAGCAGTACTTC. This codes for CASSKLAGTTYEQYF.

This chain joins TRBV10-3 and TRBJ2-5; 8 bases fit TRBD1. Germline assignment: CDR1 ENHRY and CDR2 SYGVKD. J lost 5 bases, V lost 2 bases, and 7 bases had no gene match. The CDR3 covers 15 residues. Here the CDR3 DNA reads TGTGCCATCAGTGAGAACCGACAGGGGTCGGAGACCCAGTACTTC. Its translation: CAISENRQGSETQYF.

This sequence joins TRBV20-1 and TRBJ2-5; maybe TRBD2 (6 bases). Germline lookup yields CDR1 DFQATT and CDR2 SNEGSKA (reference sequence). V lost 7 bases, J lost 2 bases, and 17 bases lay in between. The CDR3 length is 14 residues. Here the CDR3 DNA reads TGCAGTGTTCAAGCAAGGCTAGCGCAAGAGACCCAGTACTTC. This encodes CSVQARLAQETQYF.

This clonotype was seen a few times. V and J are TRBV19 and TRBJ1-4; D is ambiguous. Germline V gene sequence: CDR1 LNHDA, CDR2 SQIVND (reference sequence). This CDR3 region has 14 residues. V lost 3 bases, J lost 0 bases, and 5 bases lay in between. This CDR3 is CASSIGPTNEKLFF. The CDR3 bases are TGTGCCAGTAGTATCGGGCCAACTAATGAAAAACTGTTTTTT.

This chain joins TRBV25-1 and TRBJ2-7; TRBD2 aligns across 8 bases. CDR1 is MGHDK and CDR2 is SYGVNS in the germline V gene. Germline trimming cut 4 bases from V and 2 bases from J; bases unmatched to any gene: 4. This CDR3 is built from 14 residues. This chain's CDR3 is CASSASGGTYEQYF. Written as DNA, the CDR3 is TGTGCCAGCAGTGCAAGCGGGGGCACCTACGAGCAGTACTTC.

The rearrangement links TRBV5-6 to TRBJ1-1; no clear D. Germline V gene sequence: CDR1 SGHDT, CDR2 YYEEEE. V lost 0 bases and J lost 0, with 9 bases in between. The CDR3 extends over 15 amino acids. CDR3 region: CASSLGPYMNTEAFF. CDR3 nucleotides: TGTGCCAGCAGCTTGGGCCCGTACATGAACACTGAAGCTTTCTTT.

This clonotype was recorded a few times. The rearrangement links TRBV7-8 to TRBJ1-6; D is ambiguous. Looked up from germline, CDR1 is SGHVS and CDR2 is FQNEAQ. The CDR3 is made up of 17 amino acids. V dropped 5 bases and J dropped 0 bases, with 14 bases sitting between them. This CDR3 is CASSGEVGSSYNSPLHF. The CDR3 coding sequence is TGTGCCAGCAGCGGGGAGGTGGGGAGCTCCTATAATTCACCCCTCCACTTT.

The chain recombines TRBV19 with TRBJ1-4; D remains ambiguous. Trimming left V 8 bases short and J 0 bases short, with 10 bases between. In germline, CDR1 is LNHDA, CDR2 SQIVND (reference sequence). The CDR3 loop spans 14 amino acids. In nucleotides, the CDR3 is TGTGCCAGTCGTGATGGGTCAACTAATGAAAAACTGTTTTTT. It encodes CASRDGSTNEKLFF.

J is TRBJ1-1 and V is TRBV19; possibly TRBD1 for D (6 bases). Germline-derived CDR1 and CDR2 are LNHDA and SQIVND (reference sequence). The CDR3 loop spans 14 amino acids. V lost 5 bases, J lost 1 base, and 11 bases lay in between. The CDR3 is CASSHREANTEAFF. The CDR3 DNA is TGTGCCAGTAGTCACAGGGAAGCGAACACTGAAGCTTTCTTT.

The chain joins TRBV5-1 to TRBJ2-5; the match to TRBD2 covers 10 bases. Trimming cost V 2 bases and J 4 bases; bases outside gene matches: 8. The CDR3 consists of 16 residues. The germline CDR1 and CDR2 sequences are SGHRS and YFSETQ. CDR3 region: CASSLLTSGVGETQYF. As DNA, the CDR3 is TGCGCCAGCAGCTTACTTACTAGCGGGGTTGGAGAGACCCAGTACTTC.

This clonotype was observed a few times. The chain is built from TRBV20-1 and TRBJ2-2; D gene uncertain. The germline V gene has CDR1 DFQATT and CDR2 SNEGSKA (reference sequence). CDR3 length: 15 residues. Trimming stripped 3 bases from V and 3 bases from J, with 14 bases between. The CDR3 here is CSASGHLSYTGELFF. CDR3 bases: TGCAGTGCTAGCGGTCACCTATCGTACACCGGGGAGCTGTTTTTT.

The rearrangement uses TRBV6-1 and TRBJ2-1; D may be TRBD1 or TRBD2 (6 bases each). Germline CDR1 reads MNHNS; CDR2 reads SASEGT. Trimming took 8 bases from V and 5 from J, leaving 13 bases between them. CDR3 length: 13 amino acids. CDR3 amino acids: CASRGRINNEQFF. Here the CDR3 DNA reads TGTGCCAGCCGGGGGCGTATAAACAATGAGCAGTTCTTC.

The chain employs TRBV2 and TRBJ1-5; D may be TRBD1 (5 bases). V was pared by 3 bases and J by 9 bases, with 6 bases between. CDR3 size: 11 residues. Germline V gene data show CDR1 as SNHLY and CDR2 as FYNNEI. CDR3 region: CASSDQGPQHF. The CDR3 DNA reads as TGTGCCAGCAGTGACCAGGGGCCCCAGCATTTT.

The CDR3: CASRTSGSTDTQYF. CDR3 nucleotide sequence: TGCGCCAGCAGGACTAGCGGTAGCACAGATACGCAGTATTTT. This chain joins TRBV5-1 and TRBJ2-3, with 9 bases fitting TRBD2. CDR1 and CDR2 (germline): SGHRS, YFSETQ. Trimming cost V 5 bases and J 0 bases; bases outside gene matches: 1. This CDR3 has 14 residues. Variable domain in full (rest from reference TRBV5-1 and TRBJ2-3): KAGVTQTPRYLIKTRGQQVTLSCSPISGHRSVSWYQQTPGQGLQFLFEYFSETQRNKGNFPGRFSGRQFSNSRSEMNVSTLELGDSALYLCASRTSGSTDTQYFGPGTRLTVL.

V is TRBV2 and J is TRBJ2-1; TRBD2 matches at 13 bases. V lost 7 bases, J lost 7 bases, and 4 bases stayed unmatched. This CDR3 comprises 14 residues. Germline V gives CDR1 SNHLY, CDR2 FYNNEI. The CDR3 DNA reads TGTGCCAGCACCGGGACTAGCGGGGAGAATGAGCAGTTCTTC. This translates into CASTGTSGENEQFF. The entire variable domain, with the rest obtained from reference TRBV2 and TRBJ2-1, is as follows: EPEVTQTPSHQVTQMGQEVILRCVPISNHLYFYWYRQILGQKVEFLVSFYNNEISEKSEIFDDQFSVERPDGSNFTLKIRSTKLEDSAMYFCASTGTSGENEQFFGPGTRLTVL.

V gene TRBV7-2 combines with J gene TRBJ2-5; 8 nucleotides match TRBD1. The CDR3 is made up of 13 amino acids. V trimming: 6 bases; J trimming: 7 bases; junction bases outside the gene matches: 7. The germline V gene encodes CDR1 SGHTA and CDR2 FQGNSA. CDR3 amino acids: CASSRTGPATQYF. In DNA, the CDR3 is TGTGCCAGCAGTAGGACAGGGCCGGCGACCCAGTACTTC.

This clonotype was seen a few times. V is TRBV20-1 and J is TRBJ1-1; D gene unclear. The germline CDR1 and CDR2 sequences are DFQATT and SNEGSKA (reference sequence). This CDR3 comprises 14 residues. The ends were cut back, 0 bases at V and 1 base at J, with 9 bases in the middle. This chain's CDR3 is CSARDLGPNTEAFF. CDR3 DNA sequence: TGCAGTGCTAGAGATCTCGGACCGAACACTGAAGCTTTCTTT.